What follows are 25 T cell receptor beta chains derived from one specimen sequenced in a study of read filtering for tumor transcriptome and immune sequencing. The library was built from around 0.4 ug RNA with molecular barcoded adaptors for alpha/delta and beta/gamma chains. TCRdb recomputed calls from the reads with MiXCR, one row per CDR3 protein. The top ten clones hold less than 45% of a sample with roughly 49,000 distinct CDR3 sequences, 20% of them seen once. The material sequenced was a population of CD138-negative cells sorted from bone marrow. Receptors originate from a donor aged 40 or older with multiple myeloma.

The chain employs TRBV29-1 and TRBJ2-1; 10 bases align to TRBD2. CDR3 length: 15 residues. Looked up from germline, CDR1 is SQVTM and CDR2 is ANQGSEA. J lost 0 bases, V lost 6 bases, and 5 bases had no gene match. CDR3 sequence: CSVLAGVGSYNEQFF. CDR3 bases: TGCAGCGTGCTAGCGGGAGTCGGCTCCTACAATGAGCAGTTCTTC.

The V and J genes are TRBV27 and TRBJ1-5, with D possibly TRBD1 on 5 matching bases. V was clipped by 4 bases and J by 2 bases, with 9 bases between them. Germline CDR1 reads MNHEY; CDR2 reads SMNVEV (reference sequence). This CDR3 has 14 amino acids. The CDR3 protein is CASSSLGGNQPQHF. DNA for the CDR3: TGTGCCAGCAGTTCCTTGGGGGGCAATCAGCCCCAGCATTTT.

As for this clonotype: A much larger clone sits a single nucleotide away, making a read error possible. The V gene is TRBV19, the J gene TRBJ2-2; TRBD2 is a possible D gene (5 bases). The CDR3 sequence is 13 residues long. Germline V CDR1 and CDR2: LNHDA, SQIVND (reference sequence). Here the CDR3 DNA reads TGTGCCAGTACCATGGTCGGCACCGGGGAGCTGTCTTTT. It is translated as CASTMVGTGELSF.

There are many counts of this clonotype. Its ends do not fully match the called genes, so a read error is possible. The V call is TRBV11-1, the J call TRBJ2-7, with TRBD1 matching 7 bases. Germline CDR1 SGHAT, CDR2 FQDESV (reference sequence). There are 13 residues in the CDR3. Written as DNA, the CDR3 is TGTGCCAGCAGTTTAGGTACAGGGGACGAGCAGTACTTC. Translating it yields CASSLGTGDEQYF.

Ten or more counts support this clonotype. The rearrangement uses TRBV7-2 and TRBJ1-1; D call uncertain. Between the trimmed V and J ends, which lost 3 bases and 0 bases, there was a span of 8 bases. Germline assignment: CDR1 SGHTA and CDR2 FQGNSA. CDR3 length equals 14 residues. CDR3 sequence: CASSLGGMNTEAFF. Written as DNA, the CDR3 is TGTGCCAGCAGCTTGGGCGGAATGAACACTGAAGCTTTCTTT. The whole variable domain, remainder taken from reference TRBV7-2 and TRBJ1-1, is GAGVSQSPSNKVTEKGKDVELRCDPISGHTALYWYRQSLGQGLEFLIYFQGNSAPDKSGLPSDRFSAERTGGSVSTLTIQRTQQEDSAVYLCASSLGGMNTEAFFGQGTRLTVV.

CDR3 amino acids: CASSDRTSVQETQYF. In nucleotides, the CDR3 is TGTGCCAGCAGTGACCGGACTAGCGTCCAAGAGACCCAGTACTTC. The chain employs TRBV6-1 and TRBJ2-5; 9 positions agree with TRBD2. Trimming removed 3 bases from V and 1 base from J; junction bases left unmatched: 3. This CDR3 is built from 15 residues. The germline CDR1 and CDR2 sequences are MNHNS and SASEGT.

Ten or more counts support this clonotype. The rearrangement links TRBV7-2 to TRBJ2-5; D is undetermined. V gave up 1 base and J gave up 5 bases, with 11 bases separating them. The V gene's germline CDR1 is SGHTA and CDR2 FQGNSA. The CDR3 is 14 amino acids. CDR3: CASSLVSLGETQYF. The CDR3 DNA sequence: TGTGCCAGCAGCTTAGTTTCTCTCGGCGAGACCCAGTACTTC.

This clonotype was seen ten or more times. The rearrangement links TRBV20-1 to TRBJ2-1; tentatively, D is TRBD1 (6 bases). Trimming took 6 bases from V and 4 from J, leaving 19 bases between them. The V gene's germline CDR1 is DFQATT and CDR2 SNEGSKA (reference sequence). The CDR3 has 15 amino acids. The CDR3 sequence is CSAGTPTRGYNEQFF. The CDR3 coding sequence is TGCAGTGCCGGGACACCCACGAGAGGATACAATGAGCAGTTCTTC.

This clonotype appeared a single time. A much larger clonotype is one base distant, so this may be a read error. The chain carries TRBV5-5 and TRBJ1-1, with TRBD1 as a possible D gene (5 bases). CDR1 SGHKS and CDR2 YYEKEE come from the germline V gene (reference sequence). This CDR3 region has 14 residues. The CDR3 reads CASSLEGKDTEASF. The CDR3 DNA sequence: TGTGCCAGCAGCTTGGAAGGGAAGGACACTGAAGCTTCCTTT.

Ten or more counts support this clonotype. V usage is TRBV7-3 and J usage is TRBJ2-1; TRBD2 matches at 9 bases. CDR1 and CDR2 from the germline V gene are SGHTA and FQGTGA. The CDR3 has 15 residues. The J segment lost 4 bases and the V segment lost 2 bases, leaving 3 bases of the junction unmatched. The CDR3 DNA is TGTGCCAGCAGCTTAGGGACTAGCTATTACAATGAGCAGTTCTTC. Translation: CASSLGTSYYNEQFF.

J is TRBJ1-4 and V is TRBV29-1, with a tentative D call TRBD1 (5 bases). The CDR3 covers 14 residues. Germline V gives CDR1 SQVTM, CDR2 ANQGSEA. Trimming took 4 bases from V and 5 from J, leaving 14 bases between them. The CDR3 sequence: CSVGPGQSNEKLFF. DNA of the CDR3: TGCAGCGTTGGACCGGGGCAGAGCAATGAAAAACTGTTTTTT.

Turning to this clonotype: This clone may be a read error of a much larger clone one base away. The rearrangement joins TRBV12-3 or TRBV12-4 to TRBJ2-3; D tentatively reads TRBD1 or TRBD2 (5 bases each). The CDR3 length is 14 residues. Trimming shortened V by 7 bases and J by 0 bases, and 11 bases separated the two germline ends. The CDR3 sequence is CASTEWGSTDTQYF. DNA for the CDR3: TGTGCCAGCACCGAATGGGGGAGCACAGATACGCAGTATTTT.

This clonotype was found many times. J is TRBJ2-1 and V is TRBV28; 8 bases match TRBD1. The germline CDR1 and CDR2 sequences are MDHEN and SYDVKM. The V gene end was trimmed by 5 bases and the J gene end by 3 bases; junction bases not matched to a gene: 12. The CDR3 is 17 residues long. The CDR3 spells CASSPSTGTGVYNEQFF. The CDR3 DNA reads TGTGCCAGCAGTCCATCAACCGGGACAGGTGTCTACAATGAGCAGTTCTTC. Full variable domain (missing parts from reference TRBV28 and TRBJ2-1): DVKVTQSSRYLVKRTGEKVFLECVQDMDHENMFWYRQDPGLGLRLIYFSYDVKMKEKGDIPEGYSVSREKKERFSLILESASTNQTSMYLCASSPSTGTGVYNEQFFGPGTRLTVL.

This clonotype was seen repeatedly, ten times or more. CDR3 in DNA: TGTGCCAGCAGCCGAGGACAGGGGGGCTCCATTGGGGAGCTGTTTTTT. It encodes CASSRGQGGSIGELFF. This chain links TRBV11-3 with TRBJ2-2; 10 bases agree with TRBD1. This CDR3 has 16 residues. V lost 5 bases to trimming and J lost 8 bases; unmatched junction nucleotides: 11. Germline CDR1 SGHNT, CDR2 YENEEA.

This clonotype was detected ten times or more. The chain joins TRBV20-1 to TRBJ1-5; tentative D call: TRBD1 (5 bases). CDR1 is DFQATT and CDR2 is SNEGSKA in the germline V gene (reference sequence). The V and J ends lost 1 base and 0 bases respectively, with 13 bases between them. This CDR3 is 16 amino acids long. CDR3 sequence: CSARVGGEYSNQPQHF. In DNA form, the CDR3 reads TGCAGTGCTAGAGTGGGGGGGGAGTATAGCAATCAGCCCCAGCATTTT.

In the case of this clonotype: This may stem from a read error, because a much larger clone lies one nucleotide away. The J gene is TRBJ2-1, the V gene TRBV5-1; possibly TRBD2 for D (5 bases). The CDR3 contains 15 residues. Germline V gene sequence: CDR1 SGHRS, CDR2 YFSETQ. The CDR3 sequence: CASTLGGPTYDEQFF. CDR3 nucleotide sequence: TGCGCCAGCACATTGGGCGGGCCGACCTACGATGAGCAGTTCTTC.

There are many counts of this clonotype. At one end, the junction sequence differs from germline, possibly due to a read error. The CDR3 reads CASSRGHPYNEQFF. The CDR3 coding sequence is TGTGCCAGTAGTAGGGGACACCCCTATAATGAGCAGTTCTTC. This chain uses TRBV19 with TRBJ2-1; D might be TRBD1 (6 bases). The CDR3 loop spans 14 amino acids. Germline loops: CDR1 LNHDA, CDR2 SQIVND (reference sequence).

The chain employs TRBV6-5 and TRBJ1-5; tentative D call: TRBD1 (5 bases). Germline-derived CDR1 and CDR2 are MNHEY and SVGAGI. The CDR3 consists of 18 residues. Trimming shortened V by 4 bases and J by 0 bases, and 19 bases separated the two germline ends. The CDR3 DNA is TGTGCCAGCAGTTCTCTCACGGGGTCAGGGCTTAGCAATCAGCCCCAGCATTTT. Translation gives CASSSLTGSGLSNQPQHF.

The CDR3 nucleotides read TGTGCCAGCAGAACTATAGCGGGAAAGTACGAGCAGTACTTC. Its translation is CASRTIAGKYEQYF. The chain joins TRBV28 to TRBJ2-7; 8 bases line up with TRBD2. The CDR3 length is 14 residues. Losses at the gene ends were 6 bases for V and 4 bases for J; bases not matched to a gene: 8. Germline V CDR1 and CDR2: MDHEN, SYDVKM.

This clonotype was observed a handful of times. The V call is TRBV7-3, the J call TRBJ1-1; D not resolved. V lost 0 bases and J 1 base, leaving 3 bases between the germline ends. The CDR3 is made up of 13 amino acids. Germline V CDR1 and CDR2: SGHTA, FQGTGA. The chain's CDR3 is CASSLTPNTEAFF. DNA of the CDR3: TGTGCCAGCAGCTTAACCCCGAACACTGAAGCTTTCTTT.

This rearrangement joins TRBV4-3 to TRBJ2-2; 7 nucleotides match TRBD1. The ends lost 0 bases at V and 1 base at J; junction bases unmatched: 2. CDR3 length equals 16 residues. CDR1 and CDR2 (germline): LGHNA, YSLEER. The CDR3 nucleotides are TGCGCCAGCAGCCAAGAGAGGGGGCGGAACACCGGGGAGCTGTTTTTT. Encoded protein: CASSQERGRNTGELFF.

The chain uses TRBV6-1 and TRBJ2-7; D possibly corresponds to TRBD2 (5 bases). This CDR3 spans 14 amino acids. The germline CDR1 and CDR2 sequences are MNHNS and SASEGT. The germline V and J ends were trimmed by 3 bases and 0 bases, with 9 bases remaining between them. The CDR3 reads CASSDWESSYEQYF. The DNA of the CDR3 is TGTGCCAGCAGTGATTGGGAGAGCTCCTACGAGCAGTACTTC.

Points on this clonotype: Without the conserved terminal phenylalanine or tryptophan, this CDR3 likely stems from a read error. The V call is TRBV19, the J call TRBJ2-1; 9 positions match TRBD1. The V gene's germline CDR1 is LNHDA and CDR2 SQIVND (reference sequence). The V segment lost 1 base and the J segment 8 bases; nucleotides outside the gene matches: 9. The CDR3 consists of 16 residues. The CDR3 nucleotides are TGTGCCAGTAGTATAGCCCGACCCCGGACAGGGGATGAGCAGTTCTAC. The encoded protein is CASSIARPRTGDEQFY.

The sample holds one count of this clonotype. Given a far larger clone just one base away, this is likely a sequencing read error. The J gene is TRBJ1-1, the V gene TRBV11-2; D call uncertain. The CDR3 has 13 amino acids. Looked up from germline, CDR1 is SGHAT and CDR2 is FQNNGV. CDR3 DNA sequence: TGTGCCAGCAGCTTAGCGTTGGACTTTGAAGTTTTCTTT. As protein: CASSLALDFEVFF.

This clonotype rates as medium-sized. The chain couples TRBV29-1 to TRBJ2-2; 10 bases agree with TRBD1. Looked up from germline, CDR1 is SQVTM and CDR2 is ANQGSEA. Unmatched junction bases numbered 4, after V lost 6 bases and J lost 6 bases. The CDR3 contains 13 residues. The CDR3 nucleotides are TGCAGCGTGGGGACAGGGGAAGCCGGGGAGCTGTTTTTT. Amino acid sequence: CSVGTGEAGELFF.